The present TCR beta chain was sequenced within a study of T-cell reconstitution after alpha-beta-depleted transplantation in children. Trimming stripped 3 bases from V and 6 bases from J, with 15 bases between. Germline V gene sequence: CDR1 MNHEY, CDR2 SMNVEV (reference sequence). The CDR3 runs 14 residues. Unique molecular identifiers were incorporated into the prepared TCRbeta library. From the PCR reads, TCRdb called clonotypes with MiXCR, one entry per CDR3 protein. The sample shows about 540,000 distinct CDR3 sequences, about 18% of them seen only once. The specimen comprised PBMCs from the stem cell graft donor, sampled from the stem cell graft. The receptor was derived from a human donor who donated a stem cell graft to a child with acute lymphoblastic leukemia. The V call is TRBV27, the J call TRBJ2-7; D is possibly TRBD1 (5 bases). The CDR3 loop reads CASSFQGSSIEQYF. CDR3 sequence (DNA): TGTGCCAGCAGTTTCCAGGGTTCTTCTATCGAGCAGTACTTC.